This TCR beta chain was profiled in a study of T cells and Merkel cell carcinoma outcomes. Details on this clone: Its antigen is not known.

Clones were read by immunoSEQ multiplex PCR, and TCRdb kept only the in-frame ones, dropping some. The sample lists 6,500 to 7,500 clones, roughly 91% occurring once. Study-wide results and limits: Repertoire plus T-cell density reportedly predicted Merkel cell carcinoma outcomes.

The sample was tumor tissue from Merkel cell carcinoma. The clonotype comes from a human donor with Merkel cell carcinoma.

CDR3 protein: CASSDPGRYGYTF. The CDR3, as DNA: TGTGCCAGCAGCGATCCAGGGCGGTATGGCTACACCTTC. The V gene is TRBV11-2, the J gene TRBJ1-2; tentatively, D is TRBD1 (5 bases). CDR1 is SGHAT, CDR2 FQNNGV, per germline. The CDR3 sequence is 13 residues long. Trimming removed 5 bases from V and 5 bases from J, with 12 bases in between.